This TCR beta chain was sequenced during a study of blood T cells in healthy people across ages. CDR3 length: 15 residues. V was shortened by 5 bases and J by 7 bases, with 19 bases between the two germline ends. Germline lookup yields CDR1 SGHRS and CDR2 YFSETQ. As to this clonotype: Antigen specificity is unknown.

Study results and limitations: Nothing was known about donor CMV status, and this possibly confounded expanded clonotype changes. The authors considered diversity estimates from one million T cells to be underestimates.

It was with a sample-barcoded 5' primer and a J-beta primer mix that a second PCR of roughly 7 to 12 cycles was run. Each CDR3 protein gets one entry after TCRdb re-called the 5' RACE reads with MiXCR. Of about 830,000 distinct CDR3 sequences in the sample, around 68% are singletons; the top ten hold roughly a quarter. There were healthy Caucasian individuals from Russia, aged roughly 6 to 90, serving as donors. Each sample gave at least 6.5 million isolated PBMCs. Specimen: blood. This sequence was found in a man aged 25-45 years in good health. The chain employs TRBV5-1 and TRBJ2-1; D might be TRBD1 (6 bases). CDR3 DNA: TGCGCCAGCAGAGGGGTGGGACACCCTCAAAATGAGCAGTTCTTC. Translated, it gives CASRGVGHPQNEQFF.